A single sample is the source of the 25 T cell receptor beta chains below, sequenced in a study of OX40 agonist ivuxolimab in advanced cancers. Sequencing was performed with immunoSEQ multiplex PCR; in TCRdb, only in-frame clones are kept and a portion is missing. Of more than 75,000 clones in the sample, 70% to 90% were seen once. The starting material was CD4+ or CD8+ T cells sorted from blood, obtained in a trial of the OX40 agonist ivuxolimab. All receptors derive from an adult with an advanced solid tumor such as melanoma, head and neck, liver or kidney cancer.

In DNA form, the CDR3 reads TGTGCCAGCAGCCTGGACAGGTACCAAGAGACCCAGTACTTC. Its translation is CASSLDRYQETQYF. V and J are TRBV11-1 and TRBJ2-5; 7 nucleotides align to TRBD1. The CDR3 consists of 14 residues. Germline lookup yields CDR1 SGHAT and CDR2 FQDESV (reference sequence). The V gene end was trimmed by 5 bases and the J gene end by 0 bases; junction bases not matched to a gene: 3. The full variable domain, completed using reference TRBV11-1 and TRBJ2-5, is EAEVAQSPRYKITEKSQAVAFWCDPISGHATLYWYRQILGQGPELLVQFQDESVVDDSQLPKDRFSAERLKGVDSTLKIQPAELGDSAMYLCASSLDRYQETQYFGPGTRLLVL.

This chain links TRBV19 with TRBJ1-5, with D unclear. CDR1 LNHDA and CDR2 SQIVND come from the germline V gene (reference sequence). Trimming left V 1 base short and J 10 bases short, with 8 bases between. The CDR3 has 12 residues. CDR3 nucleotide sequence: TGTGCCAGTAGTATAGGGTCCTCTCCCCAGCATTTT. It yields the protein CASSIGSSPQHF.

This clone appeared a few times. The rearrangement joins TRBV18 to TRBJ1-2; 8 bases are shared with TRBD1. After removal of 2 bases from V and 5 bases from J, the junction contained 7 bases not matched to a gene. Germline loops: CDR1 KGHSH, CDR2 LQKENI. The CDR3 spans 15 residues. The CDR3 DNA sequence: TGTGCCAGCTCACCAACTAAGACAGGGGAATATGGCTACACCTTC. Translated: CASSPTKTGEYGYTF.

The rearrangement uses TRBV6-6 and TRBJ1-3, with D unresolved. The germline gives CDR1 MNHNY, CDR2 SVGAGI (reference sequence). The V and J ends lost 6 bases and 4 bases respectively, with 16 bases between them. This CDR3 comprises 15 residues. The CDR3 bases are TGTGCCAGCAGCTACACCAGGAGCGGGGGAAACACCATATATTTT. It specifies CASSYTRSGGNTIYF.

This sequence joins TRBV7-2 and TRBJ1-1; 8 positions match TRBD1. This CDR3 comprises 16 residues. Germline lookup yields CDR1 SGHTA and CDR2 FQGNSA. J lost 1 base, V lost 4 bases, and 8 bases had no gene match. The DNA for the CDR3 is TGTGCCAGCAGCTCGGGACAGGTTATGGGGAACACTGAAGCTTTCTTT. This sequence encodes CASSSGQVMGNTEAFF.

The CDR3, as DNA: TGTGCCAGCAGCTTCGAGGGGGGCAATGAGCAGTTCTTC. The encoded protein is CASSFEGGNEQFF. The chain joins TRBV7-6 to TRBJ2-1, with D perhaps matching TRBD1 or TRBD2 (6 bases each). The V and J ends lost 3 bases and 6 bases respectively, with 9 bases between them. Germline-derived CDR1 and CDR2 are SGHVS and FNYEAQ. CDR3 length equals 13 residues.

The chain recombines TRBV6-6 with TRBJ2-5, with D tentatively TRBD1 (6 bases). The DNA end is a closer match to TRBJ2-7, so the J assignment may be wrong. The CDR3 is 15 residues long. Germline V CDR1 and CDR2: MNHNY, SVGAGI (reference sequence). In nucleotides, the CDR3 is TGTGCCAGCAGCGTACAGGGACAAGCCACCTACGAGCAGTACTTC. It codes for CASSVQGQATYEQYF.

This chain's CDR3 is CASSPAVKAPGELFF. Here the CDR3 DNA reads TGTGCCAGTAGCCCAGCAGTCAAAGCCCCCGGGGAGCTGTTTTTT. The rearrangement joins TRBV19 to TRBJ2-2; unclear D gene. The CDR3 extends over 15 amino acids. The germline gives CDR1 LNHDA, CDR2 SQIVND (reference sequence). V was cut by 6 bases and J by 6 bases, with 17 bases left in between.

This clone was observed a single time. The rearrangement uses TRBV30 and TRBJ1-2; TRBD1 aligns across 10 bases. After removal of 1 base from V and 7 bases from J, the junction contained 12 bases not matched to a gene. This CDR3 has 16 amino acids. Germline V gene data show CDR1 as GTSNPN and CDR2 as SVGIG (reference sequence). CDR3 region: CAWSALSDRGVGGYTF. The CDR3 DNA sequence: TGTGCCTGGAGTGCCCTCTCGGACAGGGGGGTTGGTGGCTACACCTTC.

The chain couples TRBV4-1 to TRBJ2-1, with D perhaps TRBD1 (6 bases). Germline values: CDR1 MGHRA, CDR2 YSYEKL. The CDR3 is 18 residues long. V was shortened by 0 bases and J by 0 bases, with 15 bases between the two germline ends. The CDR3 region has the DNA TGCGCCAGCAGCCAAGATTGGGGGCGGCCTAGCTCCTACAATGAGCAGTTCTTC. Its translation: CASSQDWGRPSSYNEQFF.

This clone occurred once. This chain connects TRBV18 to TRBJ2-7; 7 nucleotides match TRBD2. Trimming at V came to 3 bases and at J to 5 bases, leaving 7 bases not matched to a gene. The CDR3 sequence is 14 residues long. Germline-derived CDR1 and CDR2 are KGHSH and LQKENI. The CDR3 protein is CASSPREGRDEQYF. CDR3 bases: TGTGCCAGCTCACCGAGGGAGGGCCGCGACGAGCAGTACTTC.

The chain uses TRBV6-1 and TRBJ1-4; the match to TRBD1 covers 9 bases. CDR1 and CDR2 (germline): MNHNS, SASEGT. There are 14 residues in the CDR3. With V trimmed by 6 bases and J by 7 bases, 6 bases remained unmatched. DNA for the CDR3: TGTGCCAGCAGCCGGGACAGGGATTTTGAAAAACTGTTTTTT. Its translation is CASSRDRDFEKLFF.

This chain uses TRBV7-9 with TRBJ2-7; D perhaps matches TRBD1 (6 bases). The germline gives CDR1 SEHNR, CDR2 FQNEAQ (reference sequence). Trimming took off 1 base at V and 4 bases at J, with 20 bases between the two ends. This CDR3 is 17 amino acids long. CDR3 residues: CASSLDGQPALVYEQYF. The CDR3 DNA sequence: TGTGCCAGCAGCTTAGACGGACAGCCCGCCCTTGTATACGAGCAGTACTTC.

The chain combines TRBV18 with TRBJ2-1, with D possibly called TRBD1 or TRBD2 (6 bases each). Trimming removed 7 bases at V and 8 bases at J, with 12 bases between. Germline CDR1 reads KGHSH; CDR2 reads LQKENI. This CDR3 has 12 residues. The CDR3 nucleotides are TGTGCCAGCTTATCGAGGGGGGATGAGCAGTTCTTC. This sequence encodes CASLSRGDEQFF.

This rearrangement joins TRBV7-9 to TRBJ2-1; 8 positions match TRBD2. V dropped 8 bases and J dropped 9; count of bases not matched to a gene: 9. In germline, CDR1 is SEHNR, CDR2 FQNEAQ (reference sequence). This CDR3 region has 13 residues. The CDR3 coding sequence is TGTGCCAGCGGTGAGCGGGAGTTTGTTGAGCAGTTCTTC. Its translation is CASGEREFVEQFF. Together with reference TRBV7-9 and TRBJ2-1, the CDR3 gives the full variable domain: DTGVSQNPRHKITKRGQNVTFRCDPISEHNRLYWYRQTLGQGPEFLTYFQNEAQLEKSRLLSDRFSAERPKGSFSTLEIQRTEQGDSAMYLCASGEREFVEQFFGPGTRLTVL.

The chain has TRBV7-9 and TRBJ1-1, with D unclear. This CDR3 is 14 amino acids long. Germline CDR1 SEHNR, CDR2 FQNEAQ (reference sequence). V was pared by 5 bases and J by 0 bases, with 10 bases between. The CDR3 nucleotides are TGTGCCAGCAGCGAGGAACATTTGAACACTGAAGCTTTCTTT. Translated, it gives CASSEEHLNTEAFF.

The chain carries TRBV11-2 and TRBJ2-7; D remains ambiguous. The CDR3 sequence is 14 residues long. Germline V lookup: CDR1 SGHAT, CDR2 FQNNGV. V was trimmed by 1 base and J by 4 bases, leaving 11 bases between them. CDR3 sequence (DNA): TGTGCCAGCAGCTTAGTTTCCAGGTTGTACGAGCAGTACTTC. This encodes CASSLVSRLYEQYF.

The V and J genes are TRBV6-5 and TRBJ2-7; no clear D gene. With 5 bases removed from V and 2 bases from J, the gap between germline ends came to 10 bases. The CDR3 is 13 residues long. Germline lookup yields CDR1 MNHEY and CDR2 SVGAGI. CDR3 sequence (DNA): TGTGCCAGCAGTCTACCGAGCCCCTACGAGCAGTACTTC. It is translated as CASSLPSPYEQYF.

This clone was counted only a few times. The CDR3 coding sequence is TGTGCCAGTAGTTGGACTAGCGGAGTCTCCTCCTACGAGCAGTACTTC. Translation: CASSWTSGVSSYEQYF. The rearrangement links TRBV19 to TRBJ2-7, with 10 bases identical to TRBD2. This CDR3 region has 16 residues. CDR1 and CDR2 (germline): LNHDA, SQIVND (reference sequence). V dropped 5 bases and J dropped 0; count of bases not matched to a gene: 7.

This clone was found once. The genes are TRBV30 and TRBJ2-1; D not certain. CDR1 is GTSNPN and CDR2 is SVGIG in the germline V gene (reference sequence). V lost 2 bases and J 8 bases, leaving 7 bases between the germline ends. This CDR3 contains 11 residues. CDR3 coding DNA: TGTGCCTGGAGTACCCAGCATGAGCAGTTCTTC. Its protein is CAWSTQHEQFF.

The chain couples TRBV20-1 to TRBJ2-1; D is perhaps TRBD1 (5 bases). V dropped 0 bases and J dropped 13 bases, with 10 bases sitting between them. This CDR3 contains 11 residues. Germline CDR1 reads DFQATT; CDR2 reads SNEGSKA (reference sequence). The CDR3 loop is CSARDRTLQFF. Here the CDR3 DNA reads TGCAGTGCTAGAGATCGGACACTACAGTTCTTC.

This rearrangement joins TRBV11-2 to TRBJ2-1; 11 bases line up with TRBD2. This CDR3 region has 17 residues. Germline assignment: CDR1 SGHAT and CDR2 FQNNGV. The V gene end was trimmed by 5 bases and the J gene end by 8 bases; junction bases not matched to a gene: 14. CDR3 sequence: CASSRFGASGRSHEQFF. CDR3 DNA sequence: TGTGCCAGCAGCCGGTTCGGGGCTAGCGGGAGGAGCCATGAGCAGTTCTTC.

CDR3 coding DNA: TGCGCCAGCAAGGGACTTCTTGAGACAGATACGCAGTATTTT. Its protein is CASKGLLETDTQYF. The chain employs TRBV10-2 and TRBJ2-3, with D perhaps matching TRBD2 (6 bases). The CDR3 is made up of 14 amino acids. V lost 7 bases to trimming and J lost 3 bases, with 14 bases between them. In germline, CDR1 is WSHSY, CDR2 SAAADI.

The chain couples TRBV4-2 to TRBJ1-1; a weak D match, TRBD1 (6 bases). Trimming shortened V by 1 base and J by 5 bases, and 11 bases separated the two germline ends. Germline CDR1 is LGHNA and CDR2 is YNFKEQ. This CDR3 comprises 14 residues. Written as DNA, the CDR3 is TGTGCCAGCAGCCAAGTAACAGGGAGTACTGAAGCTTTCTTT. Translated: CASSQVTGSTEAFF.

This chain joins TRBV7-2 and TRBJ1-6; TRBD1 aligns across 12 bases. The CDR3 is 14 amino acids. The V gene's germline CDR1 is SGHTA and CDR2 FQGNSA. Losses at the gene ends were 3 bases for V and 12 bases for J; bases not matched to a gene: 3. Here the CDR3 DNA reads TGTGCCAGCAGCTTGGGACAGGGGGCTAGACCCCTCCACTTT. Protein sequence: CASSLGQGARPLHF.